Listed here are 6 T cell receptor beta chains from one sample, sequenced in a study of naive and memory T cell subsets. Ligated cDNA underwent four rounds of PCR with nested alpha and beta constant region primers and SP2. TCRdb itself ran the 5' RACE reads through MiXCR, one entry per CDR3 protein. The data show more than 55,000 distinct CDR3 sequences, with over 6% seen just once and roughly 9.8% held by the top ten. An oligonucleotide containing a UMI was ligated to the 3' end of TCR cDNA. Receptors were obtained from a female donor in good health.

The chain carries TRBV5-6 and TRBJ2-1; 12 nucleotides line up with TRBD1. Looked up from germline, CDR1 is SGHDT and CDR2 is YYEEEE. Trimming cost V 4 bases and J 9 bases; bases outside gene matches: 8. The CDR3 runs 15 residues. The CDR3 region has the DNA TGTGCCAGCAGCCTCACCGGGACAGGGGGCTTTGAGCAGTTCTTC. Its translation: CASSLTGTGGFEQFF.

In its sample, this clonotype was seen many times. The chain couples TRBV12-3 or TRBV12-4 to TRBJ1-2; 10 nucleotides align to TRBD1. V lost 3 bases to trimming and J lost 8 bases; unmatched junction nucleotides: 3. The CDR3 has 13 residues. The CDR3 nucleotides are TGTGCCAGCAGTTTGGACAGGGGGTACGGCTACACCTTC. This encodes CASSLDRGYGYTF.

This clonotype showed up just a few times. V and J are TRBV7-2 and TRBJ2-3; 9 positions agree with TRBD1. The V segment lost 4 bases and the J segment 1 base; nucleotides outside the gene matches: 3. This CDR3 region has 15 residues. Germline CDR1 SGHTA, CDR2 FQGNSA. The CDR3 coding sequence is TGTGCCAGCAGCTCGAGGACAGGGGGCACAGATACGCAGTATTTT. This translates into CASSSRTGGTDTQYF. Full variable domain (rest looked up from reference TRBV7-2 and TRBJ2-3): GAGVSQSPSNKVTEKGKDVELRCDPISGHTALYWYRQSLGQGLEFLIYFQGNSAPDKSGLPSDRFSAERTGGSVSTLTIQRTQQEDSAVYLCASSSRTGGTDTQYFGPGTRLTVL.

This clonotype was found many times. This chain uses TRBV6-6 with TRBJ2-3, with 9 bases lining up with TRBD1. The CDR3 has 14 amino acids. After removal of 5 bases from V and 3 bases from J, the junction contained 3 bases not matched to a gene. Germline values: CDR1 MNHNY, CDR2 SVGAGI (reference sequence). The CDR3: CASSEGQGTDTQYF. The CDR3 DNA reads TGTGCCAGCAGTGAAGGACAGGGGACAGATACGCAGTATTTT.

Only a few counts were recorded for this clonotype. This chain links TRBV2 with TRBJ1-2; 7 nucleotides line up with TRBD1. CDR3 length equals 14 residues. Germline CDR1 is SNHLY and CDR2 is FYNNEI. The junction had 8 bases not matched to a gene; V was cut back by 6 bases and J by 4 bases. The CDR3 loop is CASSPSTGSYGYTF. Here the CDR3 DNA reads TGTGCCAGCAGCCCTTCGACAGGGTCCTATGGCTACACCTTC.

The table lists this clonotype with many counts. The DNA of the CDR3 is TGTGCCAGCAGGGGGACAGGAACCATTCAGTACTTC. Translation gives CASRGTGTIQYF. The J gene is TRBJ2-4, the V gene TRBV2, with 8 bases identical to TRBD1. V was clipped by 6 bases and J by 9 bases; unmatched bases: 4. The germline V gene encodes CDR1 SNHLY and CDR2 FYNNEI. The CDR3 spans 12 residues.